This T cell receptor (beta chain) was documented in a study of control samples from healthy donors and cancer patients. The CDR3 length equals 12 residues, ends included. CDR1 is MNHNS, CDR2 SASEGT, per germline. Comments on this clone: This CDR3 fails to terminate in the conserved phenylalanine or tryptophan, so it likely reflects a read error. The limits of the CDR3 on the DNA are not certain, so only TCRdb's listed CDR3 is given.

Generated by immunoSEQ multiplex PCR, the TCRdb table keeps only in-frame clones and is missing some. The repertoire holds tens of thousands of clones, with around 90% as singletons. The TCR originated in a woman aged 60-70 years with head and neck cancer. Sequenced material: PBMCs. The chain carries TRBV6-1 and TRBJ2-7; TRBD2, as called in the table, went unchecked against the DNA. The CDR3: CASSELSASVLI.